One sample yielded the 9 T cell receptor beta chains listed below, sequenced in a study. MiXCR, run by TCRdb on the 5' RACE reads, gives a single entry per CDR3 protein. The table has about 32,000 distinct CDR3 sequences, around a quarter seen once. The sample comprised memory CD4+ T cells sorted from blood. As to subset: memory CD4+ T cells, CD4+CD45RO+CD25-. These receptors were taken from a female donor with breast cancer.

The table lists this clonotype with a few counts. V and J are TRBV4-1 and TRBJ2-1, with 8 bases identical to TRBD2. Germline V gene lookup returns CDR1 MGHRA and CDR2 YSYEKL. The CDR3 has 13 amino acids. The V gene end was trimmed by 5 bases and the J gene end by 15 bases; junction bases not matched to a gene: 12. This chain's CDR3 is CASSVATGGRSFF. For the CDR3, the DNA is TGCGCCAGCAGCGTAGCTACGGGAGGGCGGTCGTTCTTC.

The chain links TRBV15 to TRBJ2-3; 8 bases fit TRBD1. Germline V gene lookup returns CDR1 LNHNV and CDR2 YYDKDF (reference sequence). CDR3 size: 15 residues. J lost 3 bases, V lost 3 bases, and 5 bases had no gene match. Here the CDR3 DNA reads TGTGCCACCAGCAGGCGACAGGGGAAGACAGATACGCAGTATTTT. Its protein is CATSRRQGKTDTQYF. The full variable domain, completed using reference TRBV15 and TRBJ2-3, is DAMVIQNPRYQVTQFGKPVTLSCSQTLNHNVMYWYQQKSSQAPKLLFHYYDKDFNNEADTPDNFQSRRPNTSFCFLDIRSPGLGDTAMYLCATSRRQGKTDTQYFGPGTRLTVL.

A few counts support this clonotype. This chain connects TRBV7-6 to TRBJ1-4; D uncertain. The V end lost 2 bases, the J end lost 0 bases, and 13 bases lay between the germline ends. This CDR3 comprises 17 residues. In germline, CDR1 is SGHVS, CDR2 FNYEAQ. The CDR3 is CASSLYERRSTNEKLFF. The CDR3, as DNA: TGTGCCAGCAGCTTATATGAGAGAAGGTCAACTAATGAAAAACTGTTTTTT.

This clonotype was counted at least ten times. This chain connects TRBV7-3 to TRBJ2-7; D could derive from TRBD1 or TRBD2 (6 bases each). Trimming left V 1 base short and J 6 bases short, with 10 bases between. This CDR3 contains 13 residues. Germline V gene sequence: CDR1 SGHTA, CDR2 FQGTGA. The CDR3 protein is CASSLNGGLEQYF. The CDR3 nucleotides read TGTGCCAGCAGCTTAAATGGGGGGCTCGAGCAGTACTTC.

Notes on this clonotype: This clone may be a read error of a much larger clone one base away. CDR3 sequence reads: CASSGRSGPKNEKLFF. DNA for the CDR3: TGTGCCAGCAGCGGTCGGTCCGGGCCGAAAAATGAAAAACTGTTTTTT. The genes are TRBV27 and TRBJ1-4; D unclear. V shed 6 bases and J shed 5 bases, with 19 bases lying between them. Germline-derived CDR1 and CDR2 are MNHEY and SMNVEV (reference sequence). The CDR3 runs 16 residues.

This chain connects TRBV7-3 to TRBJ2-2; D remains unclear. This CDR3 contains 14 residues. Trimming took off 2 bases at V and 0 bases at J, with 4 bases between the two ends. CDR1 is SGHTA and CDR2 is FQGTGA in the germline V gene. The CDR3 coding sequence is TGTGCCAGCAGCTTAGTGACGAACACCGGGGAGCTGTTTTTT. It codes for CASSLVTNTGELFF.

This clonotype appeared many times. The rearrangement joins TRBV4-1 to TRBJ2-1; D is ambiguous. Trimming left V 1 base short and J 6 bases short, with 7 bases between. The CDR3 sequence is 13 residues long. CDR1 is MGHRA and CDR2 is YSYEKL in the germline V gene. The CDR3 loop is CASSQAVSNEQFF. CDR3 coding DNA: TGCGCCAGCAGCCAAGCAGTCAGCAATGAGCAGTTCTTC.

This clonotype was counted many times. The chain uses TRBV7-3 and TRBJ2-1; D is perhaps TRBD1 (5 bases). This CDR3 has 13 residues. The V end lost 8 bases, the J end lost 0 bases, and 8 bases lay between the germline ends. CDR1 and CDR2 (germline): SGHTA, FQGTGA. This CDR3 reads CASGRGSYNEQFF. The CDR3 bases are TGTGCCAGCGGTAGGGGCTCCTACAATGAGCAGTTCTTC. Together with reference TRBV7-3 and TRBJ2-1, the CDR3 gives the full variable domain: GAGVSQTPSNKVTEKGKYVELRCDPISGHTALYWYRQSLGQGPEFLIYFQGTGAADDSGLPNDRFFAVRPEGSVSTLKIQRTERGDSAVYLCASGRGSYNEQFFGPGTRLTVL.

J is TRBJ1-2 and V is TRBV27, with D possibly TRBD1 on 6 matching bases. CDR1 and CDR2 (germline): MNHEY, SMNVEV (reference sequence). The CDR3 length is 12 residues. The V end was cut by 8 bases, the J end by 8 bases, with 15 bases between. The DNA for the CDR3 is TGTGCCAGCGGACAGATTGAAAACGGCTACACCTTC. Protein: CASGQIENGYTF.